This passage covers 7 T cell receptor beta chains from one sample sequenced in a study of Ad26.COV2.S vaccination and SARS-CoV-2 variants. The treatment denotes: 15 to 20 received Ad26.COV2.S at low or high dose, single or two shots; 5 received placebo; per-sample allocation not given. Repertoires come from day 63 after the first vaccine or placebo injection. Profiling relied on immunoSEQ multiplex PCR, and the TCRdb table lists in-frame clones only, not all of them. The table includes some 640,000 clones, 89% detected once. Here the sequenced sample was peripheral blood, taken in a trial of Ad26.COV2.S vaccine versus placebo. Receptors originate from a person between 18 and 59 years old who received the Ad26.COV2.S COVID-19 vaccine or a placebo.

The V call is TRBV2, the J call TRBJ2-4; TRBD1 is a possible D gene (5 bases). This CDR3 contains 17 residues. From germline, CDR1 is SNHLY and CDR2 FYNNEI. The V and J ends lost 0 bases and 3 bases respectively, with 15 bases between them. CDR3 region: CASSEALGRAVKNIQYF. The CDR3 coding sequence is TGTGCCAGCAGTGAAGCGCTTGGCAGGGCGGTCAAAAACATTCAGTACTTC.

This chain connects TRBV19 to TRBJ1-5; maybe TRBD1 (6 bases). Germline CDR1 is LNHDA and CDR2 is SQIVND (reference sequence). The CDR3 extends over 13 amino acids. Trimming removed 3 bases from V and 7 bases from J, with 10 bases in between. The CDR3 DNA sequence: TGTGCCAGTAGTATGGGACATCTGCAGCCCCAGCATTTT. It is translated as CASSMGHLQPQHF.

The rearrangement joins TRBV7-9 to TRBJ2-1; weak D call: TRBD1 (5 bases). Trimming removed 5 bases at V and 4 bases at J, with 9 bases between. Per the germline V gene, CDR1 is SEHNR and CDR2 is FQNEAQ (reference sequence). The CDR3 runs to 13 residues. DNA for the CDR3: TGTGCCAGCAGCCCGACAGCATACAATGAGCAGTTCTTC. Its protein is CASSPTAYNEQFF.

The chain joins TRBV7-3 to TRBJ1-1, with D unclear. Trimming took off 4 bases at V and 0 bases at J, with 6 bases between the two ends. This CDR3 contains 13 residues. CDR1 SGHTA and CDR2 FQGTGA come from the germline V gene. CDR3 sequence reads: CASSSGVNTEAFF. In DNA form, the CDR3 reads TGTGCCAGCAGCTCGGGTGTGAACACTGAAGCTTTCTTT.

V usage is TRBV11-2 and J usage is TRBJ1-5, with D possibly matching TRBD1 (5 bases). V was cut by 5 bases and J by 11 bases, with 19 bases left in between. Germline V CDR1 and CDR2: SGHAT, FQNNGV. This CDR3 has 14 residues. Here the CDR3 DNA reads TGTGCCAGCAGCCCGGGACCGACGATCAGCACCCAGCATTTT. Translation: CASSPGPTISTQHF.

This rearrangement joins TRBV25-1 to TRBJ2-3; D remains ambiguous. The CDR3 is 14 amino acids. The ends were cut back, 3 bases at V and 2 bases at J, with 9 bases in the middle. The germline CDR1 and CDR2 sequences are MGHDK and SYGVNS. CDR3 sequence: CASSDETITDTQYF. The CDR3 region has the DNA TGTGCCAGCAGTGACGAGACGATCACAGATACGCAGTATTTT.

CDR3 in DNA: TGTGCCACCAGCAGAGATGCTGCGGGAGGGTACAATGAGCAGTTCTTC. It translates to CATSRDAAGGYNEQFF. The V gene is TRBV15, the J gene TRBJ2-1; 9 bases fit TRBD2. This CDR3 spans 16 amino acids. V lost 0 bases, J lost 4 bases, and 4 bases stayed unmatched. The germline V gene encodes CDR1 LNHNV and CDR2 YYDKDF (reference sequence).